Included here is one TCR beta chain sequence, with context. Its antigen remains unknown. TCRdb's copy holds only in-frame clones and misses some; the assay was immunoSEQ multiplex PCR. The table has some 130,000 clones, approximately 82% seen once. The sample originates from a study of cytomegalovirus exposure and HLA in healthy donors. While the first cohort had around 700 subjects, the donors belonged to the separate validation cohort of about 120 subjects. Overall study results and limits: It was reportedly the case that the classifier diagnosed cytomegalovirus status with high specificity and sensitivity. The authors enumerated over 150 TCR beta chains as linked to cytomegalovirus. Most TCR sequences showed up rarely, but some public TCRs showed up in many donors.

The specimen was PBMCs. This receptor was taken from a man aged 25 to 40 in good health and CMV-seropositive.

The CDR3, as DNA: TGTGCCAGCAGCAAAGCCCGCGGGGGGGCCGCAGATACGCAGTATTTT. Translating gives CASSKARGGAADTQYF. This chain joins TRBV21-1 and TRBJ2-3; TRBD2 is the table's D call and was not checked against the DNA. TRBV21-1 is shown as a pseudogene. The length of the CDR3 is 16 residues.